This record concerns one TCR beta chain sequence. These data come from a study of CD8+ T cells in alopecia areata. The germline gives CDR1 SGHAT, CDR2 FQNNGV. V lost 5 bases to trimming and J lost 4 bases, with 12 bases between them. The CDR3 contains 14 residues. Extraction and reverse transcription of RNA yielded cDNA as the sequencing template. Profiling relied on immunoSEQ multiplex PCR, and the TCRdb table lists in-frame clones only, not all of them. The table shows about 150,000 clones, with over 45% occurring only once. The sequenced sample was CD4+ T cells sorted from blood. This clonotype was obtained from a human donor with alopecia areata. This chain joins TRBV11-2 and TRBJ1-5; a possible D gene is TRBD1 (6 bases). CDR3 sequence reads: CASSRGQPNQPQHF. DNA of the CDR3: TGTGCCAGCAGCCGAGGACAGCCGAATCAGCCCCAGCATTTT.